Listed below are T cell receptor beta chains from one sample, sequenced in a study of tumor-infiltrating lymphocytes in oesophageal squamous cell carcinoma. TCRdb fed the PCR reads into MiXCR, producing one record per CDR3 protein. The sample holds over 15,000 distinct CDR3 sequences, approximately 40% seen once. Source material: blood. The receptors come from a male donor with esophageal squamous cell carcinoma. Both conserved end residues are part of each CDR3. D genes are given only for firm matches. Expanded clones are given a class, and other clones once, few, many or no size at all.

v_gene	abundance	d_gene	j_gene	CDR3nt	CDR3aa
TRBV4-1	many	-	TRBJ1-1	TGCGCCAGCAGCCAAGAAGGGCGGGGAGGGAACACTGAAGCTTTCTTT	CASSQEGRGGNTEAFF
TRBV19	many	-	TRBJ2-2	TGTGCCAGCGGCCGTAGGGGCACCGGGGAGCTGTTTTTT	CASGRRGTGELFF
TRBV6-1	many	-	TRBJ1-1	TGTGCCAGCAGCCTTCCTACAGCTAACACTGAAGCTTTCTTT	CASSLPTANTEAFF
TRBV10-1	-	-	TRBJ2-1	TGCGCCAGGGGGAATGAGCAGTTCTTC	CARGNEQFF
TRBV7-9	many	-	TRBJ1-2	TGTGCCAGCAGCCGGGGAGAGGGACGGGAGGGCTACACCTTC	CASSRGEGREGYTF
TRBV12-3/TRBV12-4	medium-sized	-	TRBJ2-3	TGTGCCAGCAGTTTACGCCGAACGGGCACAGATACGCAGTATTTT	CASSLRRTGTDTQYF
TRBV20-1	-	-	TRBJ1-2	TGCAGTGCTAGCGGGGACCAACCCGGCCACTATGGCTACACCTTC	CSASGDQPGHYGYTF
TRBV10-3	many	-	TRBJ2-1	TGTGCCATCAGCCTTAAACTAGCAAATGAGCAGTTCTTC	CAISLKLANEQFF
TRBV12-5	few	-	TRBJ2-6	TGTGCTAGTGCCCCCTCTGGGGCCAACGTCCTGACTTTC	CASAPSGANVLTF
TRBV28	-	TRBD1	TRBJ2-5	TGTGCCAGCCACCTGGGGGACAGGGGGGTGGAGACCCAGTACTTC	CASHLGDRGVETQYF
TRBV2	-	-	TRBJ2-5	TGTGCCAGCAGTACGAGGGAGACCCAGTACTTC	CASSTRETQYF
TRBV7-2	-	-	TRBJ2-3	TGTGCCAGCATCGTCCGACGTGGAGGTCCAGATACGCAGTATTTT	CASIVRRGGPDTQYF
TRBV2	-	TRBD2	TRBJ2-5	TGTGCCAGCAGTGACGGGACTAGCAACTTTGCAGAGACCCAGTACTTC	CASSDGTSNFAETQYF
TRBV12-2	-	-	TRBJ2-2	TGTGCAAGTCGCTTATCCTTAGCGGGAGAAGAAGAAACCGGGGAGCTGTTTTTT	CASRLSLAGEEETGELFF
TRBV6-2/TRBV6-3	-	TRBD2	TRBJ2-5	TGTGCCAGCAGTCGGGTAGTGGCGGGGGGAAGGGAGACCCAGTACTTC	CASSRVVAGGRETQYF
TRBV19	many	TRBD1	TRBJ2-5	TGTGCCAGCGCCAGGGGGCTCCAAGAGACCCAGTACTTC	CASARGLQETQYF